This T cell receptor beta chain stems from a study of PD-1 blockade in mismatch repair-deficient tumors. Points on this clone: The germline gene is not matched at one end of the junction; a read error may be the cause.

Method: immunoSEQ multiplex PCR; TCRdb's copy keeps in-frame clones and lacks some. The profile shows about 51,000 clones, 78% of them singletons. The sequenced sample was peripheral blood, obtained 4 weeks after starting pembrolizumab. This receptor was identified in an adult with mismatch repair-deficient cancer.

The CDR3: CSARGSVEQFF. CDR3 DNA: TGCAGTGCGAGAGGGTCTGTCGAGCAGTTCTTC. V gene TRBV20-1 combines with J gene TRBJ2-1; possible D gene TRBD2, 5 bases. Per germline, CDR1 DFQATT and CDR2 SNEGSKA (reference sequence). This CDR3 contains 11 residues.